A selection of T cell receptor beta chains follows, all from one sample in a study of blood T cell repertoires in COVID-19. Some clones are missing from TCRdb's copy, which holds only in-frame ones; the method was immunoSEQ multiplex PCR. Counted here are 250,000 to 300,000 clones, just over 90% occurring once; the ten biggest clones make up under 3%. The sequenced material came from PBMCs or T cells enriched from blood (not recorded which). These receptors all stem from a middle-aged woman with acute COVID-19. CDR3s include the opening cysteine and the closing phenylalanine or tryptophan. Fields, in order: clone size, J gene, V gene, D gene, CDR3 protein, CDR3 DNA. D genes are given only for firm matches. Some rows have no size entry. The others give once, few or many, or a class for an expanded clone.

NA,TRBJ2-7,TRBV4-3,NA,CASSQDNSGYEQYF,TGCGCCAGCAGCCAAGATAACTCCGGCTACGAGCAGTACTTC
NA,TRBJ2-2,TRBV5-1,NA,CASSLVERTNTGELFF,TGCGCCAGCAGCCTGGTGGAGCGAACGAACACCGGGGAGCTGTTTTTT
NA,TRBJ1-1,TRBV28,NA,CASSFELNTEAFF,TGTGCCAGCAGTTTCGAGCTGAACACTGAAGCTTTCTTT
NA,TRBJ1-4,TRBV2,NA,CASNQGFNEKLFF,TGTGCCAGCAATCAGGGTTTTAATGAAAAACTGTTTTTT
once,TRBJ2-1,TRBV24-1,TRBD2,CATSDLKTSGSYEQFF,TGTGCCACCAGTGATTTGAAAACTAGCGGGAGTTATGAGCAGTTCTTC
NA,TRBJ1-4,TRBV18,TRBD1,CASSQGQSATNEKLFF,TGTGCCAGCTCACAGGGACAGTCCGCAACTAATGAAAAACTGTTTTTT
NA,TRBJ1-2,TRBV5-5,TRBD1,CASSSSTGTGANYGYTF,TGTGCCAGCAGCTCCTCGACCGGGACAGGGGCCAACTATGGCTACACCTTC
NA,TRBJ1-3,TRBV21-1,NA,CASSKALGGPGTAQISGNTIYF,TGTGCCAGCAGCAAAGCGCTTGGTGGCCCGGGGACAGCGCAGATCTCTGGAAACACCATATATTTT
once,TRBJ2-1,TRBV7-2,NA,CASSNGTQFGEQFF,TGTGCCAGCAGCAACGGGACTCAGTTTGGGGAGCAGTTCTTC
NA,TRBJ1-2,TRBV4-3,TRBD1,CASSQGQGGIYGYTF,TGCGCCAGCAGCCAAGGACAGGGAGGTATCTATGGCTACACCTTC
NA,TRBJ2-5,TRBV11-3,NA,CASSLAGVNQETQYF,TGTGCCAGCAGCTTAGCCGGGGTAAACCAAGAGACCCAGTACTTC
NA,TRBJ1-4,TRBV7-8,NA,CASSLGWGGEKLFF,TGTGCCAGCAGCTTAGGGTGGGGGGGCGAAAAACTGTTTTTT
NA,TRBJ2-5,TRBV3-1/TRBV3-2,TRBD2,CASSQTSGRGETQYF,TGTGCCAGCAGCCAAACTAGCGGGAGAGGTGAGACCCAGTACTTC
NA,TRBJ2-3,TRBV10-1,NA,CASSEPPGSTDTQYF,TGCGCCAGCAGTGAGCCCCCGGGTAGCACAGATACGCAGTATTTT
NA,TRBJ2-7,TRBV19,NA,CASSLGGLYEQYF,TGTGCCAGTAGTCTCGGCGGCTTGTACGAGCAGTACTTC
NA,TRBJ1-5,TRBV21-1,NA,CASSKRDRAYSNQPQHF,TGTGCCAGCAGCAAGAGGGACAGGGCTTATAGCAATCAGCCCCAGCATTTT
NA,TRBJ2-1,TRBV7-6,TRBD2,CASSSVSGAYNEQFF,TGTGCCAGCAGCTCAGTGAGCGGGGCTTACAATGAGCAGTTCTTC
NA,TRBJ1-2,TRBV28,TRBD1,CASTRTGGSNYGYTF,TGTGCCAGCACCCGGACAGGGGGTTCTAACTATGGCTACACCTTC
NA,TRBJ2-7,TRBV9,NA,CASSVGGGAGWSYEQYF,TGTGCCAGCAGCGTAGGTGGTGGGGCAGGCTGGTCCTACGAGCAGTACTTC
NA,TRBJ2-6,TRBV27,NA,CASSQQSSGANVLTF,TGTGCCAGCAGCCAACAGAGCTCTGGGGCCAACGTCCTGACTTTC
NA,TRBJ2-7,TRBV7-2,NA,CASSLAEQGLRSYEQYF,TGTGCCAGCAGCTTAGCTGAGCAGGGGTTACGCTCCTACGAGCAGTACTTC
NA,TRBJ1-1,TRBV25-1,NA,CASSEFRNTEAFF,TGTGCCAGCAGTGAATTTAGGAACACTGAAGCTTTCTTT
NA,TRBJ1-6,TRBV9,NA,CASSVEGGSSAPLHF,TGTGCCAGCAGCGTAGAAGGGGGTTCGTCGGCACCCCTCCACTTT
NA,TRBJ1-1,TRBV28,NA,CASSFGGLNTEAFF,TGTGCCAGCAGTTTCGGGGGGCTGAACACTGAAGCTTTCTTT
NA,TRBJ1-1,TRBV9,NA,CASSGGAGGTEAFF,TGTGCCAGCAGCGGAGGGGCCGGGGGGACTGAAGCTTTCTTT
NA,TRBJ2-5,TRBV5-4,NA,CASSSSGNQETQYF,TGTGCCAGCAGCTCAAGCGGAAACCAAGAGACCCAGTACTTC